This T cell receptor beta chain was obtained from a study of cytotoxic CD8 clonotypes in ibrutinib-treated CLL. General study points: With treatment, public clonotypes, which were uncommon, either contracted or remained stable.

Trimming took off 5 bases at V and 6 bases at J, with 17 bases between the two ends. Germline-derived CDR1 and CDR2 are SGHAT and FQNNGV. CDR3 size: 14 residues. Notes on this clone: Its specificity is not known.

Clones were sequenced by immunoSEQ multiplex PCR, and TCRdb holds only the in-frame ones, with some missing. The top ten hold roughly 2% of the sample, which has about 130,000 clones, 70% to 90% seen once. Source: PBMCs, taken after 24 months of ibrutinib treatment. The chain has TRBV11-2 and TRBJ2-7, with unresolved D. The receptor's source is a human donor with chronic lymphocytic leukemia. The CDR3 nucleotides are TGTGCCAGCAGCCATCCGGGCCAGGCCAGCGAGCAGTACTTC. It specifies CASSHPGQASEQYF.